The source of this TCR beta chain is a study of blood T cell repertoires in COVID-19. Study-wide context: The United States, Italy and Spain supplied acute and convalescent COVID-19 samples. The analysed material was cDNA or gDNA that came from T cells, B-cell-depleted T cells, or PBMCs.

In the authors' workflow: Amplification with reference gene primers provided the estimates of nucleated cell counts. Measured with immunoSEQ multiplex PCR; TCRdb has only the in-frame clones, and not every one. Clonal size and the V and J genes are those of that table, whereas D and trimming came from the DNA. The sample includes tens of thousands of clones, about 77% of them seen just once. The CDR3 covers 15 residues. V was clipped by 2 bases and J by 5 bases; unmatched bases: 7. Looked up from germline, CDR1 is SGHDT and CDR2 is YYEEEE. The material sequenced was peripheral blood. This sequence was found in a human donor in a cohort sampled during active COVID-19. The chain recombines TRBV5-6 with TRBJ1-1, with 9 positions matching TRBD1. The CDR3 DNA reads as TGTGCCAGCAGCTTCGTTGACAGGGGGGCGACTGAAGCTTTCTTT. Amino acid sequence: CASSFVDRGATEAFF.